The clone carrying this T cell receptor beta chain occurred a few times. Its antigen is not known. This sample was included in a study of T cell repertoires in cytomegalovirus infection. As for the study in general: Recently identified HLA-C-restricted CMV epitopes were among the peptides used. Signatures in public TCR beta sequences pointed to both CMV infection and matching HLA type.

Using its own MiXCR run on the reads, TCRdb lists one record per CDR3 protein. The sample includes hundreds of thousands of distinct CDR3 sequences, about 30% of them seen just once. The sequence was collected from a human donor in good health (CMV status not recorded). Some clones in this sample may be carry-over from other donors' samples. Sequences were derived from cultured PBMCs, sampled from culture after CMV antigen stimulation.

CDR3 sequence (DNA): TGTGCCAGCGGACGGACTAGTCCCCATGAGCAGTTCTTC. Protein: CASGRTSPHEQFF. V is TRBV2 and J is TRBJ2-1, with 7 bases lining up with TRBD2. V was pared by 8 bases and J by 8 bases, with 9 bases of the junction left unmatched. This CDR3 has 13 amino acids. CDR1 SNHLY and CDR2 FYNNEI come from the germline V gene.